The T cell receptor (beta chain) described here comes from a study of cytomegalovirus exposure and HLA in healthy donors. Germline assignment: CDR1 LNHNV and CDR2 YYDKDF (reference sequence). The V and J ends lost 1 base and 1 base, in that order; junction bases with no gene match: 7. The CDR3 has 18 residues. The PCR contained 60 Vbeta and 13 Jbeta primers. Clones were read by immunoSEQ multiplex PCR, and TCRdb kept only the in-frame ones, dropping some. This sample has tens of thousands of clones, with roughly four fifths found just once. This clone appeared a few times. Sequencing was done on a sample of PBMCs. The receptor comes from a woman aged 45-59 years in good health and CMV-seropositive. V and J are TRBV15 and TRBJ1-5; 10 bases map to TRBD1. The DNA for the CDR3 is TGTGCCACCAGCAGAGCAACGGGACAGGGGTCCAGCAATCAGCCCCAGCATTTT. Its translation: CATSRATGQGSSNQPQHF.